This TCR beta chain was recovered during a study of Graves' ophthalmopathy and Graves' hyperthyroidism. The study's findings and limits: Most clonotypes expanded in thyroid above 0.001 frequency were present in blood too.

Beta-chain TCR CDR3 regions were amplified from RNA transcripts. In the first round, RT-PCR was carried out with HTBI primers, and a multiplex PCR formed the second round. TCRdb redid the calling of the multiplex PCR reads with MiXCR, one entry per CDR3 protein. Of 240,000 or so distinct CDR3 sequences detected, around 45% appear once; the ten largest clones hold over 40%. As concerns this clonotype: Its target is unknown.

Looked up from germline, CDR1 is WNHNN and CDR2 is SYGVQD (reference sequence). V lost 5 bases and J lost 5, with 13 bases in between. This CDR3 has 14 amino acids. Researchers turned away patients with other autoimmune diseases, uncontrolled infections, pregnancy or lactation. The source material was peripheral blood. The chain uses TRBV10-1 and TRBJ1-5, with D unresolved. This TCR was recovered from an adult man with Graves' ophthalmopathy. The CDR3 sequence: CASSRTVGDQPQHF. The CDR3 region has the DNA TGCGCCAGCAGTCGGACTGTTGGGGATCAGCCCCAGCATTTT.